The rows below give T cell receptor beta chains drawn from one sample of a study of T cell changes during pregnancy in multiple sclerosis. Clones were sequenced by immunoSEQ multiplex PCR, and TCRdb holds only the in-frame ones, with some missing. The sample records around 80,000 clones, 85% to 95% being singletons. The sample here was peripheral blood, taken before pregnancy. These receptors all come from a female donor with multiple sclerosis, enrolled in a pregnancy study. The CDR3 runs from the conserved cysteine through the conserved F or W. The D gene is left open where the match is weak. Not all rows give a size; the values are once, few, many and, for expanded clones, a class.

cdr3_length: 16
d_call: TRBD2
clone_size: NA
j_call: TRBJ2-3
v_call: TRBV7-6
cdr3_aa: CASSLGASGPTDTQYF
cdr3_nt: TGTGCCAGCAGCTTAGGAGCTAGCGGTCCCACAGATACGCAGTATTTT

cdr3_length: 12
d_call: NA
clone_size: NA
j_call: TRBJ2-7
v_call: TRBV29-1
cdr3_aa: CSVIVGSGEQYF
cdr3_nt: TGCAGCGTTATAGTGGGTTCGGGCGAGCAGTACTTC

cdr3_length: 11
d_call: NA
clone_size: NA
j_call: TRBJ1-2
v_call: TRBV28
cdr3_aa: CASSLNYGYTF
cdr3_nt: TGTGCCAGCAGTCTTAATTATGGCTACACCTTC

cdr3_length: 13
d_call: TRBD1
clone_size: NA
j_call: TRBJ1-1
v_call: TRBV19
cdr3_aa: CASSIIGTAEAFF
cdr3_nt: TGTGCCAGTAGTATAATTGGGACAGCCGAAGCTTTCTTT

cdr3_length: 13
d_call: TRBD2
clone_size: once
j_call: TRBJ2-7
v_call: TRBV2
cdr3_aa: CASSGTSGYEQYF
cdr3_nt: TGTGCCAGCAGTGGAACTAGCGGGTACGAGCAGTACTTC

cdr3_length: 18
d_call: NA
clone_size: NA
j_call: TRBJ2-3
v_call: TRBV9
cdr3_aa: CASSPSYDVREGPDTQYF
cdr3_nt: TGTGCCAGCAGCCCTTCTTATGACGTGCGCGAGGGCCCAGATACGCAGTATTTT

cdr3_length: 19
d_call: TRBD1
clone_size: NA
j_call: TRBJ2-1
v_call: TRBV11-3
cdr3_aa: CASSSLGQGNLEDYNEQFF
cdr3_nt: TGTGCCAGCAGCTCCCTCGGACAGGGGAATCTTGAGGACTACAATGAGCAGTTCTTC

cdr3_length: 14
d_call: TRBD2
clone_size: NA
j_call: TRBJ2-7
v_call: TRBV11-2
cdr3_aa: CASSSYSGNYEQYF
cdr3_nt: TGTGCCAGCAGCTCCTATAGCGGGAACTACGAGCAGTACTTC

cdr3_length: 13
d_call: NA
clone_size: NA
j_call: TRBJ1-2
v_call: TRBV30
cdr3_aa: CACLFWEHYGYTF
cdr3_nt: TGTGCCTGCCTCTTTTGGGAGCACTATGGCTACACCTTC

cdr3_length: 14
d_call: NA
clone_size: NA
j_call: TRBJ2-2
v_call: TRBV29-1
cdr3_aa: CSVKDGTGTGELFF
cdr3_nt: TGCAGCGTGAAGGACGGAACAGGGACCGGGGAGCTGTTTTTT

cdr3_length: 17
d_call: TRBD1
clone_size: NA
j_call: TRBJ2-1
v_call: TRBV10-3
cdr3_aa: CAISEGFGQGAHNEQFF
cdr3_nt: TGTGCCATCAGTGAGGGTTTCGGGCAGGGGGCTCACAATGAGCAGTTCTTC

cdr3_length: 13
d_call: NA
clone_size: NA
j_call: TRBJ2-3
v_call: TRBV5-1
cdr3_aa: CASSPGFTDTQYF
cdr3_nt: TGCGCCAGCAGCCCGGGGTTCACAGATACGCAGTATTTT

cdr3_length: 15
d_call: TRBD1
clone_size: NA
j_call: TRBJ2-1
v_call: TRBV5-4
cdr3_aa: CASSAPGQGTNEQFF
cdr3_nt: TGTGCCAGCAGCGCTCCGGGACAGGGTACCAATGAGCAGTTCTTC

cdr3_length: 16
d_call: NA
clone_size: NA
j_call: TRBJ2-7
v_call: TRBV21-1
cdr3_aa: CASSNPGLAGAAEQYF
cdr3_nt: TGTGCCAGCAGCAATCCCGGACTAGCGGGAGCCGCCGAGCAGTACTTC

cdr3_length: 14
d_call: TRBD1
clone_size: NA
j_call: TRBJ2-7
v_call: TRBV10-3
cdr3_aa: CAIWTGINSYEQYF
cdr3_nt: TGTGCCATCTGGACAGGGATTAATTCCTACGAGCAGTACTTC

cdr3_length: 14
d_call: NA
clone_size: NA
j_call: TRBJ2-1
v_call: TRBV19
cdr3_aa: CASSIGTGTNEQFF
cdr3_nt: TGTGCCAGTAGTATAGGGACTGGAACCAATGAGCAGTTCTTC

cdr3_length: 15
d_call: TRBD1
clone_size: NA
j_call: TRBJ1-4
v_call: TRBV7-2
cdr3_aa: CASSHTGGRDEKLFF
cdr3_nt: TGTGCCAGCAGCCACACAGGGGGGAGGGATGAAAAACTGTTTTTT

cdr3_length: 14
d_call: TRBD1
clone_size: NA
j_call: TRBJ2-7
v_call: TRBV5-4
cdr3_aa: CASSSGQGRHEQYF
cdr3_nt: TGTGCCAGCAGCTCCGGACAGGGTCGGCACGAGCAGTACTTC

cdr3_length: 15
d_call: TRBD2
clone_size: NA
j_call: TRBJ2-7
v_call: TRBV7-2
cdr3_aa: CASSLGAGVQYEQYF
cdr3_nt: TGTGCCAGCAGCTTAGGTGCGGGAGTTCAGTACGAGCAGTACTTC

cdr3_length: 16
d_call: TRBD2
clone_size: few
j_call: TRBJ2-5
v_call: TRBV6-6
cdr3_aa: CASTRTSGTSQETQYF
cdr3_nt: TGTGCCAGCACTCGAACTAGCGGAACCTCACAAGAGACCCAGTACTTC

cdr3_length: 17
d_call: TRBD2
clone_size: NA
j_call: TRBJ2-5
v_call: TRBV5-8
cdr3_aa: CASKKGALAGVQETQYF
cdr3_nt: TGTGCCAGCAAAAAAGGCGCACTAGCGGGAGTTCAAGAGACCCAGTACTTC

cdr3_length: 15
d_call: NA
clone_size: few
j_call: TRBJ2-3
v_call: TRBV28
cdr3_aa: CASSSGEDSTDTQYF
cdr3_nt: TGTGCCAGCAGTTCGGGGGAGGACAGCACAGATACGCAGTATTTT

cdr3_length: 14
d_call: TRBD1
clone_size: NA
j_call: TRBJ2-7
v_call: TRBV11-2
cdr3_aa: CASSIRDRGDEQYF
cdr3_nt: TGTGCCAGCAGCATCCGGGACAGGGGAGACGAGCAGTACTTC